This entry describes one T cell receptor (beta chain). Staining for CD45RO/CCR7/CD25/CD127/CD95/CD27 allowed sorting of CD4+ naive, central memory, regulatory and stem cell-like memory cells. The sample comes from a study of beta chain features in type 1 diabetes. As for the study in general: The patients were much like the healthy donors in age, gender and cell yields.

Expressed TCRB transcripts were sequenced because the entire RNA isolate underwent reverse transcription. Repertoires were generated with immunoSEQ multiplex PCR, while TCRdb's copy carries only in-frame clones and drops some. The table lists tens of thousands of clones, 50% of them singletons. The ends were cut back, 5 bases at V and 9 bases at J, with 23 bases in the middle. The CDR3 sequence is 16 residues long. Germline V gene data show CDR1 as SGHTA and CDR2 as FQGTGA. V and J are TRBV7-3 and TRBJ2-1; TRBD2 is a possible D gene (7 bases). The TCR comes from a woman in her twenties or thirties in good health. The material sequenced was stem cell memory CD4+ T cells from blood. CDR3 sequence: CASSPTGRASQFEQFF. In DNA form, the CDR3 reads TGTGCCAGCAGCCCAACAGGGAGGGCCTCACAATTTGAGCAGTTCTTC.